One sample yielded the 4 T cell receptor beta chains listed below, sequenced in a study of tumor-infiltrating lymphocytes in primary liver carcinoma. Each 20-30 mg portion of unsorted bulk tissue served as the source for co-extraction of RNA and DNA. Total RNA amounting to 450 to 550 ng was the source from which TCR beta cDNA was made with a constant-region primer. For TCR beta, libraries were produced by three nested multiplex PCR rounds using slightly modified ARM-PCR. TRBV1-TRBV30 forward primers paired with a C-beta reverse primer drove the first two PCR rounds, about 10 cycles each. TCRdb ran MiXCR on the multiplex PCR reads and lists one entry per CDR3 protein. The table has 90,000 to 150,000 distinct CDR3 sequences, about 59% seen once. Input material: liver tumor tissue from sampling region 1. Subset defined: tumor region T1, superior pole. The receptors were sampled from a woman in her sixties or seventies with primary liver carcinoma and hepatitis B virus infection.

DNA of the CDR3: TGCGCCAGCAGCTTGATTGTGCTCGAAGAGACCCAGTACTTC. Its protein product is CASSLIVLEETQYF. The gene calls are TRBV5-1 and TRBJ2-5; D call uncertain. Deletions cut 1 base from V and 3 bases from J, with 10 bases between. The V gene's germline CDR1 is SGHRS and CDR2 YFSETQ. The CDR3 has 14 amino acids.

Regarding this clonotype: The CDR3 carries no conserved terminal phenylalanine or tryptophan, so it likely arises from a read error. The chain couples TRBV6-5 to TRBJ2-1, with 7 positions matching TRBD1. The CDR3 is 14 amino acids. V was clipped by 5 bases and J by 9 bases; unmatched bases: 10. The germline V gene encodes CDR1 MNHEY and CDR2 SVGAGI. The CDR3 loop is CASSNEDRRSEQFL. For the CDR3, the DNA is TGTGCCAGCAGTAACGAGGACAGGCGCAGTGAGCAGTTCCTC.

Comment on this clonotype: A read error may be the cause here, since a much bigger clone is one base away. Since no conserved phenylalanine or tryptophan closes the CDR3, a read error is the likely cause. This chain joins TRBV10-3 and TRBJ2-1, with D perhaps TRBD1 or TRBD2 (5 bases each). The V gene's germline CDR1 is ENHRY and CDR2 SYGVKD. This CDR3 has 13 amino acids. The V gene lost 6 bases and the J gene lost 0 bases, with 6 bases spanning the gap. CDR3 coding DNA: TGTGCCATCAGGGGGGACTCCTACAATGAGCAGTTCTTA. Translation gives CAIRGDSYNEQFL.

In the case of this clonotype: A junction end diverges from the germline sequence, so it may reflect a read error. This sequence joins TRBV6-1 and TRBJ2-7; tentative D call: TRBD2 (5 bases). Germline V lookup: CDR1 MNHNS, CDR2 SASEGT. The length of the CDR3 is 11 residues. The CDR3 here is CASSVGDERYF. For the CDR3, the DNA is TGTGCCAGCAGTGTCGGTGACGAGCGGTATTTC.